This passage covers 25 T cell receptor beta chains from one sample sequenced in a study of cytomegalovirus exposure and HLA in healthy donors. PCR involved 60 Vbeta and 13 Jbeta primers. Sequencing used immunoSEQ multiplex PCR; TCRdb keeps in-frame clones, though not all of them. The data contain around 140,000 clones, 60% to 80% of them singletons. The specimen was PBMCs. The receptors originated from a man aged 40-49 years in good health and CMV-seronegative.

This clone was seen once. The rearrangement joins TRBV12-5 to TRBJ2-3; D gene unclear. This CDR3 spans 14 amino acids. Germline-derived CDR1 and CDR2 are LGHNT and FRNRAP. Trimming stripped 4 bases from V and 0 bases from J, with 8 bases between. This chain's CDR3 is CASGSSPSTDTQYF. The CDR3 nucleotides are TGTGCTAGTGGTTCGTCTCCTAGCACAGATACGCAGTATTTT.

The chain uses TRBV6-1 and TRBJ2-5; TRBD2 might be the D (5 bases). The closer fit of TRBJ2-7 to the DNA end suggests the J call may be wrong. The CDR3 runs 16 residues. The germline V gene encodes CDR1 MNHNS and CDR2 SASEGT. The CDR3 DNA reads as TGTGCCAGCAGTGAAGATGACGGGTCGGGGTCCTACGAGCAGTACTTC. Translation gives CASSEDDGSGSYEQYF.

The chain links TRBV11-2 to TRBJ2-2; D might be TRBD1 (6 bases). Trimming stripped 5 bases from V and 13 bases from J, with 26 bases between. CDR3 size: 16 residues. CDR1 SGHAT and CDR2 FQNNGV come from the germline V gene. The CDR3 loop is CASSLVRDTVRRVLFF. CDR3 nucleotide sequence: TGTGCCAGCAGCCTCGTTCGGGACACGGTACGCAGGGTGCTGTTTTTT.

The chain uses TRBV5-1 and TRBJ2-7; D possibly corresponds to TRBD1 (7 bases). V lost 7 bases and J 3 bases, leaving 17 bases between the germline ends. This CDR3 is 14 amino acids long. Per the germline V gene, CDR1 is SGHRS and CDR2 is YFSETQ. The CDR3 protein is CASAWGDRDYEQYF. The CDR3 nucleotides are TGCGCCAGCGCCTGGGGGGACAGAGACTACGAGCAGTACTTC. The full variable domain, completed using reference TRBV5-1 and TRBJ2-7, is KAGVTQTPRYLIKTRGQQVTLSCSPISGHRSVSWYQQTPGQGLQFLFEYFSETQRNKGNFPGRFSGRQFSNSRSEMNVSTLELGDSALYLCASAWGDRDYEQYFGPGTRLTVT.

CDR3 bases: TGTGCCAGCCGGGAGGGCGGGGGACCGTCGGGAGGGAGGGAGACCCAGTACTTC. Its translation: CASREGGGPSGGRETQYF. V is TRBV10-3 and J is TRBJ2-5; the match to TRBD2 covers 8 bases. This CDR3 is 18 amino acids long. J gave up 5 bases and V 10 bases, and 24 bases lay outside the gene matches. CDR1 is ENHRY and CDR2 is SYGVKD in the germline V gene.

The chain recombines TRBV20-1 with TRBJ1-2; D unresolved. V lost 2 bases, J lost 8 bases, and 9 bases lay in between. The germline gives CDR1 DFQATT, CDR2 SNEGSKA (reference sequence). This CDR3 is built from 11 residues. This CDR3 is CSARPRGGYTF. In nucleotides, the CDR3 is TGCAGTGCTAGACCCCGGGGAGGCTACACCTTC.

The chain links TRBV7-9 to TRBJ2-3; 8 bases are shared with TRBD2. Germline V gene lookup returns CDR1 SEHNR and CDR2 FQNEAQ (reference sequence). The CDR3 extends over 14 amino acids. Losses at the gene ends were 6 bases for V and 6 bases for J; bases not matched to a gene: 8. CDR3 in amino acids: CASRTSADGDTQYF. CDR3 sequence (DNA): TGTGCCAGCAGGACTAGCGCGGATGGGGATACGCAGTATTTT.

The chain employs TRBV5-6 and TRBJ1-6; 8 bases fit TRBD1. The CDR3 consists of 19 residues. V gave up 4 bases and J gave up 3 bases; unmatched junction bases: 15. The germline V gene has CDR1 SGHDT and CDR2 YYEEEE. The CDR3 sequence: CASSPFIGQGGFYNSPLHF. The DNA for the CDR3 is TGTGCCAGCAGCCCTTTTATTGGACAGGGAGGGTTCTATAATTCACCCCTCCACTTT.

This chain connects TRBV7-3 to TRBJ2-7, with TRBD2 as a possible D gene (5 bases). V lost 2 bases and J 2 bases, leaving 13 bases between the germline ends. The CDR3 has 15 residues. CDR1 is SGHTA, CDR2 FQGTGA, per germline. CDR3 region: CASSLGVGSAYEQYF. The CDR3 region has the DNA TGTGCCAGCAGCTTAGGGGTGGGTAGCGCCTACGAGCAGTACTTC.

The V and J genes are TRBV7-9 and TRBJ1-3, with TRBD1 matching over 8 bases. CDR3 length: 16 residues. J lost 7 bases, V lost 4 bases, and 12 bases had no gene match. The germline gives CDR1 SEHNR, CDR2 FQNEAQ (reference sequence). Written as DNA, the CDR3 is TGTGCCAGCAGCTCCTGGGACAGGCAACGACGGAACACCATATATTTT. It specifies CASSSWDRQRRNTIYF.

The chain couples TRBV2 to TRBJ1-5, with D possibly TRBD1 on 5 matching bases. Trimming took 4 bases from V and 3 from J, leaving 16 bases between them. The CDR3 is 16 residues long. Germline V gene sequence: CDR1 SNHLY, CDR2 FYNNEI. CDR3: CASSGGETGVNQPQHF. The DNA for the CDR3 is TGTGCCAGCAGTGGGGGGGAAACTGGGGTCAATCAGCCCCAGCATTTT.

This sequence joins TRBV7-2 and TRBJ1-4; D is unclear. This CDR3 is built from 15 residues. Germline V gene sequence: CDR1 SGHTA, CDR2 FQGNSA. Trimming removed 3 bases at V and 6 bases at J, with 14 bases between. Here the CDR3 DNA reads TGTGCCAGCAGCTTGCCCTCGGAGTTCCATGAAAAACTGTTTTTT. This translates into CASSLPSEFHEKLFF.

V and J are TRBV5-1 and TRBJ2-3, with D unresolved. Trimming removed 4 bases at V and 0 bases at J, with 6 bases between. The CDR3 covers 13 residues. Germline CDR1 and CDR2: SGHRS and YFSETQ. The CDR3 coding sequence is TGCGCCAGCAGCATCTCTAGCACAGATACGCAGTATTTT. Translation gives CASSISSTDTQYF.

This chain joins TRBV4-3 and TRBJ1-2; 7 positions agree with TRBD1. Germline CDR1 is LGHNA and CDR2 is YSLEER. The CDR3 is 18 amino acids. V dropped 1 base and J dropped 3; count of bases not matched to a gene: 14. In DNA, the CDR3 is TGCGCCAGCAGCCAAGGGACGGGACAGTCATACAGTGACTATGGCTACACCTTC. Its protein is CASSQGTGQSYSDYGYTF.

The chain recombines TRBV20-1 with TRBJ1-1; D not certain. The ends were cut back, 4 bases at V and 8 bases at J, with 5 bases in the middle. Germline loops: CDR1 DFQATT, CDR2 SNEGSKA (reference sequence). This CDR3 is built from 9 residues. The CDR3 nucleotides are TGCAGTGCTAACCGGGAAGCTTTCTTT. It translates to CSANREAFF.

The chain employs TRBV20-1 and TRBJ1-1, with TRBD1 as a possible D gene (6 bases). CDR1 and CDR2 from the germline V gene are DFQATT and SNEGSKA (reference sequence). The CDR3 contains 11 residues. V gave up 4 bases and J gave up 7 bases, with 10 bases separating them. CDR3 sequence reads: CSAMGAGEAFF. CDR3 nucleotide sequence: TGCAGTGCTATGGGGGCCGGTGAAGCTTTCTTT.

V gene TRBV6-5 combines with J gene TRBJ2-1; 7 bases agree with TRBD1. V shed 5 bases and J 7 bases; nucleotides not matched to a gene: 11. Germline values: CDR1 MNHEY, CDR2 SVGAGI. CDR3 length equals 15 residues. Written as DNA, the CDR3 is TGTGCCAGCAGTACCCTTTCGAGGGGGCGGAATGAGCAGTTCTTC. It specifies CASSTLSRGRNEQFF.

The genes are TRBV11-3 and TRBJ2-1, with TRBD2 matching over 7 bases. Germline assignment: CDR1 SGHNT and CDR2 YENEEA. The CDR3 loop spans 15 amino acids. Trimming removed 6 bases from V and 0 bases from J; junction bases left unmatched: 5. CDR3 amino acids: CASSFGGTSYNEQFF. The CDR3 bases are TGTGCCAGCAGTTTCGGGGGGACCTCCTACAATGAGCAGTTCTTC.

The genes are TRBV9 and TRBJ1-2, with 7 bases aligning to TRBD1. CDR3 size: 16 residues. With V trimmed by 0 bases and J by 5 bases, 10 bases remained unmatched. The germline V gene encodes CDR1 SGDLS and CDR2 YYNGEE. The CDR3 DNA is TGTGCCAGCAGCGTAGCCCATTCCGGGACAGAGTATGGCTACACCTTC. Its translation: CASSVAHSGTEYGYTF.

The V and J genes are TRBV5-6 and TRBJ1-1, with 9 bases fitting TRBD1. The CDR3 loop spans 16 amino acids. Trimming removed 0 bases from V and 5 bases from J; junction bases left unmatched: 8. Germline CDR1 is SGHDT and CDR2 is YYEEEE. As DNA, the CDR3 is TGTGCCAGCAGCTTGGCCGCGGGACAGGGAGGAACTGAAGCTTTCTTT. This codes for CASSLAAGQGGTEAFF.

Only a few counts were recorded for this clone. J is TRBJ1-6 and V is TRBV27, with no clear D. The germline V gene has CDR1 MNHEY and CDR2 SMNVEV (reference sequence). Trimming pared 5 bases from V and 14 bases from J, leaving 16 bases between. The CDR3 spans 13 residues. This chain's CDR3 is CASSGNSLVSLHF. In DNA, the CDR3 is TGTGCCAGCAGTGGCAATTCCCTTGTTTCCCTCCACTTT.

This clone has a handful of counts. J is TRBJ2-1 and V is TRBV4-3; maybe TRBD2 (5 bases). Trimming left V 1 base short and J 5 bases short, with 30 bases between. Germline CDR1 reads LGHNA; CDR2 reads YSLEER. The CDR3 spans 21 residues. The CDR3 sequence: CASSQVPIVVVEKTGNNEQFF. For the CDR3, the DNA is TGCGCCAGCAGCCAAGTTCCCATCGTGGTAGTGGAAAAGACCGGGAACAATGAGCAGTTCTTC.

The chain has TRBV4-2 and TRBJ2-1; D is unresolved. The CDR3 length is 14 residues. The germline CDR1 and CDR2 sequences are LGHNA and YNFKEQ. V was cut by 0 bases and J by 7 bases, with 10 bases left in between. DNA of the CDR3: TGTGCCAGCAGCCAAGAGGGCCTTAGGAATGAGCAGTTCTTC. Translation: CASSQEGLRNEQFF.

The chain links TRBV27 to TRBJ2-4; TRBD1 aligns across 8 bases. The V and J ends lost 5 bases and 0 bases, in that order; junction bases with no gene match: 9. Germline values: CDR1 MNHEY, CDR2 SMNVEV (reference sequence). The CDR3 extends over 17 amino acids. The CDR3, as DNA: TGTGCCAGCAGTACACTGGACAGGGCGGGAGCCAAAAACATTCAGTACTTC. Translation: CASSTLDRAGAKNIQYF.

The chain combines TRBV19 with TRBJ1-2; D is unresolved. V lost 4 bases, J lost 0 bases, and 12 bases lay in between. The CDR3 consists of 15 residues. The germline V gene encodes CDR1 LNHDA and CDR2 SQIVND (reference sequence). CDR3 sequence reads: CASSSGQATNYGYTF. The CDR3 DNA reads as TGTGCCAGTAGTAGCGGGCAGGCCACTAACTATGGCTACACCTTC.